These T cell receptor beta chains were read from a single sample in a study of cytomegalovirus exposure and HLA in healthy donors. The data were produced by immunoSEQ multiplex PCR, yet TCRdb's version contains in-frame clones alone and is incomplete. The data contain 150,000 to 200,000 clones, 89% of them singletons. Sequencing was done on a sample of PBMCs. The origin of the receptors is a young man in good health and CMV-seropositive. The CDR3 runs from the conserved cysteine through the conserved F or W. The D gene is left open where the match is weak. Only some rows state a clone size, as once, few, many or a class for expanded clones.

-	TRBV19	TRBJ2-3	-	TGTGCCAGTACGGCAGGGAACACAGATACGCAGTATTTT	CASTAGNTDTQYF
-	TRBV28	TRBJ2-5	-	TGTGCCAGCAGTTTAGAGGTTGCAGTACGAGAGACCCAGTACTTC	CASSLEVAVRETQYF
-	TRBV7-8	TRBJ2-7	TRBD2	TGTGCCAGCAGCTTAGCGGGGATTAGCGGGTTTTCCTACGAGCAGTACTTC	CASSLAGISGFSYEQYF
few	TRBV5-4	TRBJ1-2	-	TGTGCCAGCATGAGTCTGCCCTATGGCTACACCTTC	CASMSLPYGYTF
-	TRBV5-5	TRBJ2-7	-	TGTGCCAGCAGCTTGGGTCCTACCTACGAGCAGTACTTC	CASSLGPTYEQYF
-	TRBV28	TRBJ1-2	TRBD1	TGTGCCAGCAGTCCCGGGACAGGGGCCTTTAACTATGGCTACACCTTC	CASSPGTGAFNYGYTF
-	TRBV11-2	TRBJ2-2	-	TGTGCCAGCAGCTCCCTCGGCGGGAAGGTCGGGGAGCTGTTTTTT	CASSSLGGKVGELFF
few	TRBV5-1	TRBJ2-7	TRBD2	TGCGCCAGCAGCAAGGGACTAGACGACGAGCAGTACTTC	CASSKGLDDEQYF
-	TRBV28	TRBJ1-1	TRBD1	TGTGCCAGCAGGCCAGGGGGCGTTTACTCTGAAGCTTTCTTT	CASRPGGVYSEAFF
-	TRBV7-6	TRBJ2-1	TRBD2	TGTGCCAGCAGCCCATCACTAGCGGGCGAGTACAATGAGCAGTTCTTC	CASSPSLAGEYNEQFF
-	TRBV6-5	TRBJ1-2	-	TGTGCCAGCAGTTACTCGATGGGGGGTGTCTATGGCTACACCTTC	CASSYSMGGVYGYTF
-	TRBV28	TRBJ2-1	TRBD2	TGTGCCAGCAGTTTAGTTGGACTAGCGGGAGGGAGCTCCTACAATGAGCAGTTCTTC	CASSLVGLAGGSSYNEQFF
-	TRBV7-9	TRBJ2-3	-	TGTGCCAGCAGCTTAGGCCTTAGCATAAACACAGATACGCAGTATTTT	CASSLGLSINTDTQYF
-	TRBV7-3	TRBJ2-2	-	TGTGCCAGCAGCCAGGGTTCACCGAACACCGGGGAGCTGTTTTTT	CASSQGSPNTGELFF
-	TRBV27	TRBJ1-5	TRBD1	TGTGCCAGCAGAGGGACAGGGCGAAATCAGCCCCAGCATTTT	CASRGTGRNQPQHF
-	TRBV7-2	TRBJ1-3	TRBD1	TGTGCCAGCAGCCCTCGGACAGGGTGGGCCACCATATATTTT	CASSPRTGWATIYF